These 24 T cell receptor beta chains were all obtained from the same sample, sequenced in a study of response to subunit inactivated influenza vaccine. TCRdb re-analysed the RT-PCR reads in MiXCR, keeping a single row per CDR3 protein. The profile shows 530,000 or so distinct CDR3 sequences, roughly 23% of them singletons. This specimen was CD4+ T cells sorted from PBMCs, taken less than 6 days after vaccination. The origin of the receptors is a man aged 45-65 years who received an inactivated influenza vaccine.

This clonotype has more than one count but fewer than ten. The CDR3 loop is CASRVQWRDSYEQYF. In nucleotides, the CDR3 is TGTGCCAGCAGGGTGCAGTGGAGGGATTCCTACGAGCAGTACTTC. The genes are TRBV7-2 and TRBJ2-7; D might be TRBD2 (6 bases). With 6 bases removed from V and 1 base from J, the gap between germline ends came to 16 bases. Germline loops: CDR1 SGHTA, CDR2 FQGNSA. The CDR3 has 15 residues.

The chain uses TRBV29-1 and TRBJ1-1, with 9 positions matching TRBD1. Germline V gene lookup returns CDR1 SQVTM and CDR2 ANQGSEA. This CDR3 has 14 amino acids. The J segment lost 2 bases and the V segment lost 3 bases, leaving 4 bases of the junction unmatched. The CDR3 loop reads CSVEGTGYNTEAFF. For the CDR3, the DNA is TGCAGCGTTGAGGGGACAGGGTATAACACTGAAGCTTTCTTT.

V and J are TRBV12-3 or TRBV12-4 and TRBJ2-3, with 14 bases aligning to TRBD2. The CDR3 is 15 residues long. J gave up 5 bases and V 4 bases, and 2 bases lay outside the gene matches. CDR3 amino acids: CASSSTSGRGDTQYF. The CDR3 nucleotides are TGTGCCAGCAGTTCGACTAGCGGGAGGGGAGATACGCAGTATTTT.

The chain joins TRBV20-1 to TRBJ2-4; D gene ambiguous. V was clipped by 3 bases and J by 0 bases, with 12 bases between them. The CDR3 runs to 15 residues. Germline V gene sequence: CDR1 DFQATT, CDR2 SNEGSKA (reference sequence). As DNA, the CDR3 is TGCAGTGCTAGTCTCGGGCAGCTAGCCAAAAACATTCAGTACTTC. Its translation is CSASLGQLAKNIQYF.

The chain joins TRBV20-1 to TRBJ2-3, with 10 nucleotides matching TRBD2. Germline loops: CDR1 DFQATT, CDR2 SNEGSKA (reference sequence). The junction had 13 bases not matched to a gene; V was cut back by 5 bases and J by 5 bases. The length of the CDR3 is 16 residues. The CDR3 protein is CSAPPLAAGGQDTQYF. The CDR3 coding sequence is TGCAGTGCTCCCCCATTGGCAGCGGGAGGGCAAGATACGCAGTATTTT.

V usage is TRBV4-3 and J usage is TRBJ2-5; possibly TRBD1 for D (5 bases). Germline CDR1 LGHNA, CDR2 YSLEER. The CDR3 runs 15 residues. V lost 0 bases to trimming and J lost 4 bases, with 12 bases between them. CDR3 loop: CASSQEGRVGETQYF. The CDR3 region has the DNA TGCGCCAGCAGCCAAGAGGGCAGGGTAGGAGAGACCCAGTACTTC.

This clonotype has at least ten counts. The V and J genes are TRBV20-1 and TRBJ2-7, with TRBD2 as a possible D gene (5 bases). The germline V and J ends were trimmed by 3 bases and 4 bases, with 22 bases remaining between them. CDR1 and CDR2 from the germline V gene are DFQATT and SNEGSKA (reference sequence). The CDR3 covers 16 residues. CDR3 loop: CSASVLARFPFYEQYF. The CDR3 DNA sequence: TGCAGTGCTAGCGTCCTAGCAAGATTCCCTTTTTACGAGCAGTACTTC.

The chain joins TRBV4-1 to TRBJ2-5, with D possibly TRBD1 on 5 matching bases. Germline V CDR1 and CDR2: MGHRA, YSYEKL. The CDR3 length is 15 residues. Trimming stripped 0 bases from V and 3 bases from J, with 11 bases between. CDR3 loop: CASSQERGLKETQYF. The CDR3 DNA reads TGCGCCAGCAGCCAAGAAAGGGGATTGAAAGAGACCCAGTACTTC.

Here the CDR3 reads CATSDSWTGQDIQYF. The CDR3 DNA is TGTGCCACCAGTGATTCTTGGACAGGGCAGGACATTCAGTACTTC. This rearrangement joins TRBV24-1 to TRBJ2-4, with 8 nucleotides matching TRBD1. The CDR3 has 15 residues. The germline V gene has CDR1 KGHDR and CDR2 SFDVKD. V trimming: 2 bases; J trimming: 8 bases; junction bases outside the gene matches: 7.

This chain joins TRBV24-1 and TRBJ2-7; D could derive from TRBD1 or TRBD2 (6 bases each). The V and J ends lost 2 bases and 2 bases respectively, with 9 bases between them. The CDR3 loop spans 14 amino acids. Germline-derived CDR1 and CDR2 are KGHDR and SFDVKD. The CDR3 DNA reads as TGTGCCACCAGTGATTCGGGGGCACCCTACGAGCAGTACTTC. Amino acid sequence: CATSDSGAPYEQYF.

The rearrangement links TRBV19 to TRBJ2-2; 7 nucleotides line up with TRBD1. CDR1 is LNHDA and CDR2 is SQIVND in the germline V gene (reference sequence). The trim removed 5 bases at V and 8 bases at J, leaving 11 bases unmatched. The CDR3 runs 15 residues. In nucleotides, the CDR3 is TGTGCCAGTAGTCCACAGAGAGGGGGCTTGGGGGAGCTGTTTTTT. This codes for CASSPQRGGLGELFF. Combining the CDR3 with reference TRBV19 and TRBJ2-2 gives the whole variable domain DGGITQSPKYLFRKEGQNVTLSCEQNLNHDAMYWYRQDPGQGLRLIYYSQIVNDFQKGDIAEGYSVSREKKESFPLTVTSAQKNPTAFYLCASSPQRGGLGELFFGEGSRLTVL.

A few counts support this clonotype. The chain is built from TRBV12-3 or TRBV12-4 and TRBJ2-1; 9 bases line up with TRBD2. The V gene end was trimmed by 3 bases and the J gene end by 6 bases; junction bases not matched to a gene: 9. The CDR3 is 16 residues long. The CDR3 reads CASSFFGGGGLNEQFF. The CDR3 DNA reads TGTGCCAGCAGTTTTTTTGGCGGGGGGGGCCTCAATGAGCAGTTCTTC.

This clonotype was observed a handful of times. The rearrangement uses TRBV12-3 or TRBV12-4 and TRBJ2-7; maybe TRBD1 (6 bases). Trimming left V 6 bases short and J 4 bases short, with 13 bases between. CDR3 length: 13 amino acids. The CDR3 is CASRGGPRYEQYF. For the CDR3, the DNA is TGTGCCAGCAGAGGGGGACCTAGGTACGAGCAGTACTTC.

The chain has TRBV20-1 and TRBJ2-2; 8 nucleotides match TRBD2. Germline V gene data show CDR1 as DFQATT and CDR2 as SNEGSKA (reference sequence). This CDR3 contains 13 residues. Unmatched junction bases numbered 4, after V lost 6 bases and J lost 4 bases. The CDR3 sequence is CSAGGGITGELFF. In nucleotides, the CDR3 is TGCAGTGCGGGCGGGGGGATCACCGGGGAGCTGTTTTTT.

The chain uses TRBV29-1 and TRBJ2-5; D may be TRBD2 (6 bases). Germline V gene lookup returns CDR1 SQVTM and CDR2 ANQGSEA. The CDR3 contains 15 residues. Trimming removed 2 bases at V and 5 bases at J, with 18 bases between. In DNA form, the CDR3 reads TGCAGCGTTGAAAGTAACGGGGGTCCCACGGAGACCCAGTACTTC. Translating gives CSVESNGGPTETQYF. The variable domain in full, completed from reference TRBV29-1 and TRBJ2-5, reads SAVISQKPSRDICQRGTSLTIQCQVDSQVTMMFWYRQQPGQSLTLIATANQGSEATYESGFVIDKFPISRPNLTFSTLTVSNMSPEDSSIYLCSVESNGGPTETQYFGPGTRLLVL.

This clonotype was counted at least ten times. The chain combines TRBV20-1 with TRBJ2-1, with 15 bases matching TRBD2. V lost 7 bases, J lost 7 bases, and 5 bases stayed unmatched. The CDR3 consists of 14 residues. CDR1 and CDR2 from the germline V gene are DFQATT and SNEGSKA (reference sequence). The CDR3 here is CSVRTSGRGNEQFF. CDR3 in DNA: TGCAGTGTCAGGACTAGCGGGAGGGGGAATGAGCAGTTCTTC.

Here the CDR3 DNA reads TGTGCCAGCTCACCACCCAGGGGTATACGAGGCACCGGGGAGCTGTTTTTT. Encoded protein: CASSPPRGIRGTGELFF. J is TRBJ2-2 and V is TRBV18, with D possibly matching TRBD1 (6 bases). The germline gives CDR1 KGHSH, CDR2 LQKENI. The V and J ends lost 0 bases and 4 bases respectively, with 15 bases between them. This CDR3 has 17 amino acids.

This clonotype was observed a few times. The V call is TRBV19, the J call TRBJ2-7; the match to TRBD2 covers 8 bases. CDR1 is LNHDA and CDR2 is SQIVND in the germline V gene (reference sequence). This CDR3 is built from 15 residues. V was clipped by 3 bases and J by 2 bases; unmatched bases: 6. The DNA of the CDR3 is TGTGCCAGTAGTATCTCCGGGGGGGCCACCTACGAGCAGTACTTC. This encodes CASSISGGATYEQYF.

The chain carries TRBV7-2 and TRBJ2-7; D might be TRBD2 (5 bases). Trimming cost V 5 bases and J 2 bases, with 13 bases left between them. Germline V gene data show CDR1 as SGHTA and CDR2 as FQGNSA. This CDR3 comprises 14 residues. The CDR3 region is CASSPSPGPYEQYF. The DNA of the CDR3 is TGTGCCAGCAGCCCTAGCCCCGGGCCCTACGAGCAGTACTTC. The full variable domain, with the rest looked up from reference TRBV7-2 and TRBJ2-7, is GAGVSQSPSNKVTEKGKDVELRCDPISGHTALYWYRQSLGQGLEFLIYFQGNSAPDKSGLPSDRFSAERTGGSVSTLTIQRTQQEDSAVYLCASSPSPGPYEQYFGPGTRLTVT.

Concerning this clonotype: A junction end diverges from the germline sequence, so it may reflect a read error. CDR3 in DNA: TGTGCCAGCAGCAAAGCCGGGCGGGGAGTCACAGATACGCAGTTTTTT. The encoded protein is CASSKAGRGVTDTQFF. The rearrangement links TRBV7-2 to TRBJ2-3; TRBD2 is a possible D gene (6 bases). The CDR3 covers 16 residues. Germline V CDR1 and CDR2: SGHTA, FQGNSA.

The rearrangement uses TRBV5-1 and TRBJ2-7; D may match TRBD1 or TRBD2 (5 bases each). The CDR3 covers 13 residues. V was trimmed by 5 bases and J by 6 bases, leaving 15 bases between them. CDR1 and CDR2 from the germline V gene are SGHRS and YFSETQ. The CDR3 sequence is CASSERDRGEQYF. CDR3 coding DNA: TGCGCCAGCAGTGAAAGGGACCGGGGCGAGCAGTACTTC.

This clonotype was seen once. The chain carries TRBV29-1 and TRBJ2-3; the D call may be TRBD1 or TRBD2 (5 bases each). Trimming removed 6 bases at V and 5 bases at J, with 15 bases between. Germline CDR1 SQVTM, CDR2 ANQGSEA. This CDR3 comprises 13 residues. Here the CDR3 reads CSVGRAAVDTQYF. CDR3 DNA sequence: TGCAGCGTGGGACGAGCGGCTGTAGATACGCAGTATTTT.

This clonotype was picked up a small number of times. This chain connects TRBV3-1 to TRBJ2-7; 9 bases map to TRBD2. Germline CDR1 is LGHDT and CDR2 is YNNKEL (reference sequence). This CDR3 comprises 15 residues. V was pared by 5 bases and J by 2 bases, with 7 bases of the junction left unmatched. The CDR3 sequence is CASSSGLAKPYEQYF. As DNA, the CDR3 is TGTGCCAGCAGCTCGGGACTAGCAAAACCCTACGAGCAGTACTTC.

There are a few counts of this clonotype. This chain connects TRBV5-6 to TRBJ2-1, with TRBD2 matching over 12 bases. This CDR3 has 18 residues. Germline CDR1 and CDR2: SGHDT and YYEEEE. Unmatched junction bases numbered 12, after V lost 4 bases and J lost 4 bases. CDR3: CASSAVVSSGGEYNEQFF. The CDR3 bases are TGTGCCAGCAGCGCGGTTGTGTCTAGCGGGGGGGAATACAATGAGCAGTTCTTC.